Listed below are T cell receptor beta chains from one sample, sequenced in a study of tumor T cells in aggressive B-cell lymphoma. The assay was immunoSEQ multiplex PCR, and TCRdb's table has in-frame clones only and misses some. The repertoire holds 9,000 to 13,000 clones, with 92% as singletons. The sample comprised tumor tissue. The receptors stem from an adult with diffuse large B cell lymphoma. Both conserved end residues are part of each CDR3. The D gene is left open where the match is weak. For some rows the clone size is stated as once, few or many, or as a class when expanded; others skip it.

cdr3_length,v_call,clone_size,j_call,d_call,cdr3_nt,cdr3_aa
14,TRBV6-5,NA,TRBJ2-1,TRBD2,TGTGCCAGCAGTCGACTGACTAGCGGGAATGAGCAGTTCTTC,CASSRLTSGNEQFF
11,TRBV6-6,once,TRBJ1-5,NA,TGTGCCAGTTCTCCAGGTCAGCCCCAGCATTTT,CASSPGQPQHF
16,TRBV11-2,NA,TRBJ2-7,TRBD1,TGTGCCAGCAGCCTCGGGACAGGGCCTTCCACCTACGAGCAGTACTTC,CASSLGTGPSTYEQYF
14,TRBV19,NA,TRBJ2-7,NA,TGTGCCAGTAGCCCCGGACACGGTCTTGGGGAGCAGTACTTC,CASSPGHGLGEQYF
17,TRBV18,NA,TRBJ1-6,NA,TGTGCCAGCTCACCCAAACGACAGGCCCTCGAGAATTCACCCCTCCACTTT,CASSPKRQALENSPLHF
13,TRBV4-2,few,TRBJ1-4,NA,TGTGCCAGCAGCCAAGATCAGGGCAGGTACCTGTTTTTT,CASSQDQGRYLFF
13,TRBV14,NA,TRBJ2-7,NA,TGTGCCAGCAGCCAAGCGGGTTTTTACGAGCAGTACTTC,CASSQAGFYEQYF
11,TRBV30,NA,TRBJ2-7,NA,TGTGCCTGTGGCCAGGGCCACGAGCAGTACTTC,CACGQGHEQYF
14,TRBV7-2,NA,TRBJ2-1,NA,TGTGCCAGCAGCTTATTGGGGCCCAGCAATGAGCAGTTCTTC,CASSLLGPSNEQFF
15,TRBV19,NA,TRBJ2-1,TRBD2,TGTGCCAGTAGTATCGCGGCGGGAGCACACAATGAGCAGTTCTTC,CASSIAAGAHNEQFF
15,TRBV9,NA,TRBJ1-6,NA,TGTGCCAGCAGCGTAGGGGGAGCCTATAATTCACCCCTCCACTTT,CASSVGGAYNSPLHF
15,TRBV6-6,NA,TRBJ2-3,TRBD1,TGTGCCAGCAGCGACAGGGGGGCGAGGACAGATACGCAGTATTTT,CASSDRGARTDTQYF
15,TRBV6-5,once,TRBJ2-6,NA,TGTGCCAGCAGTCGGCAGGGGACTGGGGCCAACGTCCTGACTTTC,CASSRQGTGANVLTF
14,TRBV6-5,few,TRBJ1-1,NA,TGTGCCAGCATAACAACTTCCGGGGGCACTGAAGCTTTCTTT,CASITTSGGTEAFF
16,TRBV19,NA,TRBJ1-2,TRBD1,TGTGCCAGTAGTATATTCCGGGACAGGGCCTACTATGGCTACACCTTC,CASSIFRDRAYYGYTF
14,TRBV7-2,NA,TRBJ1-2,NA,TGTGCCAGCAGCTTAGTCGGGTCGAGATATGGCTACACCTTC,CASSLVGSRYGYTF
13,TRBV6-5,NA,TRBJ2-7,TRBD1,TGTGCCAGCAGCCCCGGACAGGAGTACGAGCAGTACTTC,CASSPGQEYEQYF
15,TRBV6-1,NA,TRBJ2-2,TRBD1,TGTGCCAGCAGGCAGGGGGCCCAGAACACCGGGGAGCTGTTTTTT,CASRQGAQNTGELFF
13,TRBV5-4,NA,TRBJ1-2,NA,TGTGCCAGCAGCTTGGGAGTCTATTATGGCTACACCTTC,CASSLGVYYGYTF
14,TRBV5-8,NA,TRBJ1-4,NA,TGCGCCAGCAGCCCCAGGGTTGCTAATGAAAAACTGTTTTTT,CASSPRVANEKLFF
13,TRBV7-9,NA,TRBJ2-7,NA,TGTGCCGGTGGGGCAGATCGCCACTACGAGCAGTACTTC,CAGGADRHYEQYF
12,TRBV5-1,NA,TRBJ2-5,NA,TGCGCCAGCCAACAGGGGAGGGAGACCCAGTACTTC,CASQQGRETQYF
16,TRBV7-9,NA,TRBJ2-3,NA,TGTGCCAGCAGCCCCCCCGTAGGGAGCAACACAGATACGCAGTATTTT,CASSPPVGSNTDTQYF
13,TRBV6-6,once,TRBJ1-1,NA,TGTGCCAGCAGTCTACAGGGTTACACTGAAGCTTTCTTT,CASSLQGYTEAFF
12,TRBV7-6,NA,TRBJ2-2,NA,TGTGCCAGCAGCTTCTACACCGGGGAGCTGTTTTTT,CASSFYTGELFF
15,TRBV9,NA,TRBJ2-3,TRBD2,TGTGCCAGCAGCGCACTAGCGGGAACTGGCGATACGCAGTATTTT,CASSALAGTGDTQYF
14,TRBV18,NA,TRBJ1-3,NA,TGTGCCAGCTTCCCGACAGGTGCGGGAAACACCATATATTTT,CASFPTGAGNTIYF
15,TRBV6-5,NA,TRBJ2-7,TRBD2,TGTGTCAGCAGCGTCGGACTAGCGGCTTCCTACGAGCAGTACTTC,CVSSVGLAASYEQYF
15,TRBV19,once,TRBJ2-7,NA,TGTGCCAGTAGCCCCTCAGCGGACCCGACCTACGAGCAGTACTTC,CASSPSADPTYEQYF
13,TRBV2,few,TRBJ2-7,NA,TGTGCCAGCAGTATACAGGGTTACAGCGAGCAGTACTTC,CASSIQGYSEQYF
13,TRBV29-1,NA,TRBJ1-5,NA,TGCAGCGTTGCCGAGAATAGCAATCAGCCCCAGCATTTT,CSVAENSNQPQHF
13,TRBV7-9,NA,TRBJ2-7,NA,TGTGCCAGCAGCTTAGACGCCAGGAACGAGCAGTACTTC,CASSLDARNEQYF
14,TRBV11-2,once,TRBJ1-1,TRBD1,TGTGCCAGCAGCACTCAGGGGGGAGGCACTGAAGCTTTCTTT,CASSTQGGGTEAFF
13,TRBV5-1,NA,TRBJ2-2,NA,TGCGCCAGCAAAATCCAGGGAACCGGGGAGCTGTTTTTT,CASKIQGTGELFF
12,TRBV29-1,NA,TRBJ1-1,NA,TGCAGCGTTGAGGCCGGCCAGGGTGAAGCTTTCTTT,CSVEAGQGEAFF
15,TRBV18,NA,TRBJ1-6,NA,TGTGCCAGCTCAATACAGCGGGCGGATAATTCACCCCTCCACTTT,CASSIQRADNSPLHF
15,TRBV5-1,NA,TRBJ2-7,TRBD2,TGCGCCAGCAGCCAAAGAGCGGGAGGAGAGTACGAGCAGTACTTC,CASSQRAGGEYEQYF
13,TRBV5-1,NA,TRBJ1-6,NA,TGCGCCAGCAGCTTGGGCAGGGATTCACCCCTCCACTTT,CASSLGRDSPLHF
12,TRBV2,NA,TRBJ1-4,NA,TGTGCCAGTCAGAGGGAGGGCGAAAAACTGTTTTTT,CASQREGEKLFF
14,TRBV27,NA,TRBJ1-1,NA,TGTGCCAACAGTTTCGCAGGGATGAACACTGAAGCTTTCTTT,CANSFAGMNTEAFF
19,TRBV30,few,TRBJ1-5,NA,TGTGCCTGGAGCGCGACAAAGGGCCGGTTATGGAGGAGCAATCAGCCCCAGCATTTT,CAWSATKGRLWRSNQPQHF
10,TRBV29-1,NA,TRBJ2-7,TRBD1,TGCAGCGTTCGGACAGGGGAGCAGTACTTC,CSVRTGEQYF
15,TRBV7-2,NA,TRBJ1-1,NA,TGTGCCAGCAGCATATGGGGACAAGCGAACACTGAAGCTTTCTTT,CASSIWGQANTEAFF
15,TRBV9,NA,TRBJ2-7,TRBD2,TGTGCCAGCAGCGCCTCGGGAGGGCCCAGCGACGAGCAGTACTTC,CASSASGGPSDEQYF
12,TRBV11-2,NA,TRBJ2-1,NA,TGTGCCAGCAGCGCTTACAGGGAAGAGCAGTTCTTC,CASSAYREEQFF
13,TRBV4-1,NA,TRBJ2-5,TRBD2,TGCGCCAGCGGTTGGACTAGCGAAGAGACCCAGTACTTC,CASGWTSEETQYF
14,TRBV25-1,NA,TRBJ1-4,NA,TGTGCCAGCAGTGAATGGCACAGTGGTGAAAAACTGTTTTTT,CASSEWHSGEKLFF
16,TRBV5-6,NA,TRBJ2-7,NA,TGTGCCAGCAGCTCCGGTTGGTGGCAGGGAACCTACGAGCAGTACTTC,CASSSGWWQGTYEQYF
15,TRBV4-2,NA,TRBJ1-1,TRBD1,TGTGCCAGCAGCCAAGTCGAGGGGGCAAGGGGGGAAGCTTTCTTT,CASSQVEGARGEAFF
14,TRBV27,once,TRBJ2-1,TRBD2,TGTGCCAGCAGACTAGCGGGAGGGGTACATGAGCAGTTCTTC,CASRLAGGVHEQFF
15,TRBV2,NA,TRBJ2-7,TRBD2,TGTGCCAGCAGAAGGACTAGCGGGTCTTCCTACGAGCAGTACTTC,CASRRTSGSSYEQYF
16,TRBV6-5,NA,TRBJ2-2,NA,TGTGCCAGCAGTTACACGTGGCCAGGCGACACCGGGGAGCTGTTTTTT,CASSYTWPGDTGELFF
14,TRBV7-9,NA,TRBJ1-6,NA,TGTGCCAGCAGCTTAGGGCAAGTTAATTCACCCCTCCACTTT,CASSLGQVNSPLHF